Below are 11 T cell receptor beta chains sequenced from a single sample in a study of blood T cell repertoires in COVID-19. Measured with immunoSEQ multiplex PCR; TCRdb has only the in-frame clones, and not every one. Here the sample spans 220,000 or so clones, approximately 85% being singletons. The sequencing sample was made of PBMCs or T cells enriched from blood (not recorded which). The origin of the receptors is a woman between 45 and 65 years old who had recovered from COVID-19.

The V and J genes are TRBV11-3 and TRBJ2-3, with 11 bases aligning to TRBD1. Trimming cost V 6 bases and J 5 bases; bases outside gene matches: 4. The germline CDR1 and CDR2 sequences are SGHNT and YENEEA. The CDR3 is made up of 14 amino acids. The CDR3 region has the DNA TGTGCCAGCAGGGACAGGGGGCTTGGAGATACGCAGTATTTT. Amino acids: CASRDRGLGDTQYF.

This clone was seen a handful of times. V and J are TRBV6-2 or TRBV6-3 and TRBJ2-2; TRBD1 agrees at 8 bases. J gave up 4 bases and V 6 bases, and 4 bases lay outside the gene matches. The CDR3 runs to 14 residues. Germline V gene lookup returns CDR1 MNHEY and CDR2 SVGEGT. CDR3 bases: TGTGCCAGCAGCTCCACAGGGGGCACCGGGGAGCTGTTTTTT. This translates into CASSSTGGTGELFF.

This chain joins TRBV13 and TRBJ1-2, with 8 positions matching TRBD1. The CDR3 is 14 residues long. Germline CDR1 reads PRHDT; CDR2 reads FYEKMQ (reference sequence). The J segment lost 8 bases and the V segment lost 5 bases, leaving 10 bases of the junction unmatched. DNA for the CDR3: TGTGCCAGCAGCCTATTAGGACAGGGAAGAGGCTACACCTTC. Translated, it gives CASSLLGQGRGYTF.

This clone came up once. The V call is TRBV19, the J call TRBJ2-7, with a weak D call TRBD1 (5 bases). The V gene's germline CDR1 is LNHDA and CDR2 SQIVND (reference sequence). The CDR3 runs 14 residues. With 2 bases removed from V and 2 bases from J, the gap between germline ends came to 10 bases. CDR3 in DNA: TGTGCCAGTAGTATATACTCGGACACCTACGAGCAGTACTTC. It yields the protein CASSIYSDTYEQYF.

The V and J genes are TRBV19 and TRBJ2-7, with 9 bases matching TRBD2. Unmatched junction bases numbered 10, after V lost 4 bases and J lost 6 bases. The CDR3 is 15 residues long. The germline V gene has CDR1 LNHDA and CDR2 SQIVND (reference sequence). CDR3 sequence reads: CASSKGPGLAAEQYF. CDR3 coding DNA: TGTGCCAGTAGTAAGGGCCCGGGACTAGCCGCCGAGCAGTACTTC.

This clone was detected only once. V is TRBV30 and J is TRBJ1-1; D is perhaps TRBD1 (5 bases). CDR1 is GTSNPN and CDR2 is SVGIG in the germline V gene (reference sequence). The CDR3 length is 14 residues. Between the trimmed V and J ends, which lost 1 base and 3 bases, there was a span of 12 bases. In DNA form, the CDR3 reads TGTGCCTGGAGTGGTCAGGGATGGGACACTGAAGCTTTCTTT. It translates to CAWSGQGWDTEAFF.

This sequence joins TRBV7-9 and TRBJ1-4; 7 bases are shared with TRBD1. Germline lookup yields CDR1 SEHNR and CDR2 FQNEAQ (reference sequence). CDR3 length: 18 amino acids. The V segment lost 5 bases and the J segment 0 bases; nucleotides outside the gene matches: 12. The CDR3 region is CASSPSSITGATNEKLFF. The CDR3 nucleotides read TGTGCCAGCAGCCCCTCGTCGATTACAGGGGCAACTAATGAAAAACTGTTTTTT.

The V and J genes are TRBV6-4 and TRBJ2-7; 10 bases fit TRBD2. The junction had 2 bases not matched to a gene; V was cut back by 3 bases and J by 0 bases. CDR1 is MRHNA, CDR2 SNTAGT, per germline. This CDR3 has 15 amino acids. CDR3 in DNA: TGTGCCAGCAGTGAAATAGCGGGAGGCTCCTACGAGCAGTACTTC. The encoded protein is CASSEIAGGSYEQYF.

CDR3 residues: CASSSTTGVLVLSNQPQHF. The CDR3 bases are TGTGCCAGCAGCTCGACCACAGGGGTGTTGGTTTTAAGCAATCAGCCCCAGCATTTT. V usage is TRBV7-8 and J usage is TRBJ1-5; TRBD1 matches 7 bases. Germline CDR1 and CDR2: SGHVS and FQNEAQ. The CDR3 spans 19 residues. The junction had 16 bases not matched to a gene; V was cut back by 4 bases and J by 1 base.

The chain combines TRBV18 with TRBJ2-3; D unclear. CDR3 length equals 12 residues. The germline gives CDR1 KGHSH, CDR2 LQKENI. The V and J ends lost 3 bases and 6 bases respectively, with 7 bases between them. The CDR3 DNA reads as TGTGCCAGCTCACCGTCCCTCGATACGCAGTATTTT. This codes for CASSPSLDTQYF.

The rearrangement links TRBV6-5 to TRBJ2-1, with D maybe TRBD2 (6 bases). Trimming took 0 bases from V and 5 from J, leaving 14 bases between them. CDR1 is MNHEY, CDR2 SVGAGI, per germline. The CDR3 is made up of 16 amino acids. In DNA form, the CDR3 reads TGTGCCAGCAGTTACTCGAGCGGGTTGCCAAACAATGAGCAGTTCTTC. The encoded protein is CASSYSSGLPNNEQFF.